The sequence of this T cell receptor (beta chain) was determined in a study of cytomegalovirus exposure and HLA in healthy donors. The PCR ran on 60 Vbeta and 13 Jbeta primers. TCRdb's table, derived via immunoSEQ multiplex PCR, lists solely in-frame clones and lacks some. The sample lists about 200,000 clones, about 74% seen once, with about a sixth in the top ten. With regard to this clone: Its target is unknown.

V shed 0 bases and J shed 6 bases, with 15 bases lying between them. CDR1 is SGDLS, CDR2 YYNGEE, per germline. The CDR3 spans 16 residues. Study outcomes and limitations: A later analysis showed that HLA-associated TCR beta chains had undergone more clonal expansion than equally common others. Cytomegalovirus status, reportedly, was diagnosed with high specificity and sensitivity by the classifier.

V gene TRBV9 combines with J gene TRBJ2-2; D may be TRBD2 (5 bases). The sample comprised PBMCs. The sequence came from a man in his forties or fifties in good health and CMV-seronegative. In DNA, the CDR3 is TGTGCCAGCAGCGTAGGTGGAGGCGGATATGCCGGGGAGCTGTTTTTT. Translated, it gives CASSVGGGGYAGELFF.